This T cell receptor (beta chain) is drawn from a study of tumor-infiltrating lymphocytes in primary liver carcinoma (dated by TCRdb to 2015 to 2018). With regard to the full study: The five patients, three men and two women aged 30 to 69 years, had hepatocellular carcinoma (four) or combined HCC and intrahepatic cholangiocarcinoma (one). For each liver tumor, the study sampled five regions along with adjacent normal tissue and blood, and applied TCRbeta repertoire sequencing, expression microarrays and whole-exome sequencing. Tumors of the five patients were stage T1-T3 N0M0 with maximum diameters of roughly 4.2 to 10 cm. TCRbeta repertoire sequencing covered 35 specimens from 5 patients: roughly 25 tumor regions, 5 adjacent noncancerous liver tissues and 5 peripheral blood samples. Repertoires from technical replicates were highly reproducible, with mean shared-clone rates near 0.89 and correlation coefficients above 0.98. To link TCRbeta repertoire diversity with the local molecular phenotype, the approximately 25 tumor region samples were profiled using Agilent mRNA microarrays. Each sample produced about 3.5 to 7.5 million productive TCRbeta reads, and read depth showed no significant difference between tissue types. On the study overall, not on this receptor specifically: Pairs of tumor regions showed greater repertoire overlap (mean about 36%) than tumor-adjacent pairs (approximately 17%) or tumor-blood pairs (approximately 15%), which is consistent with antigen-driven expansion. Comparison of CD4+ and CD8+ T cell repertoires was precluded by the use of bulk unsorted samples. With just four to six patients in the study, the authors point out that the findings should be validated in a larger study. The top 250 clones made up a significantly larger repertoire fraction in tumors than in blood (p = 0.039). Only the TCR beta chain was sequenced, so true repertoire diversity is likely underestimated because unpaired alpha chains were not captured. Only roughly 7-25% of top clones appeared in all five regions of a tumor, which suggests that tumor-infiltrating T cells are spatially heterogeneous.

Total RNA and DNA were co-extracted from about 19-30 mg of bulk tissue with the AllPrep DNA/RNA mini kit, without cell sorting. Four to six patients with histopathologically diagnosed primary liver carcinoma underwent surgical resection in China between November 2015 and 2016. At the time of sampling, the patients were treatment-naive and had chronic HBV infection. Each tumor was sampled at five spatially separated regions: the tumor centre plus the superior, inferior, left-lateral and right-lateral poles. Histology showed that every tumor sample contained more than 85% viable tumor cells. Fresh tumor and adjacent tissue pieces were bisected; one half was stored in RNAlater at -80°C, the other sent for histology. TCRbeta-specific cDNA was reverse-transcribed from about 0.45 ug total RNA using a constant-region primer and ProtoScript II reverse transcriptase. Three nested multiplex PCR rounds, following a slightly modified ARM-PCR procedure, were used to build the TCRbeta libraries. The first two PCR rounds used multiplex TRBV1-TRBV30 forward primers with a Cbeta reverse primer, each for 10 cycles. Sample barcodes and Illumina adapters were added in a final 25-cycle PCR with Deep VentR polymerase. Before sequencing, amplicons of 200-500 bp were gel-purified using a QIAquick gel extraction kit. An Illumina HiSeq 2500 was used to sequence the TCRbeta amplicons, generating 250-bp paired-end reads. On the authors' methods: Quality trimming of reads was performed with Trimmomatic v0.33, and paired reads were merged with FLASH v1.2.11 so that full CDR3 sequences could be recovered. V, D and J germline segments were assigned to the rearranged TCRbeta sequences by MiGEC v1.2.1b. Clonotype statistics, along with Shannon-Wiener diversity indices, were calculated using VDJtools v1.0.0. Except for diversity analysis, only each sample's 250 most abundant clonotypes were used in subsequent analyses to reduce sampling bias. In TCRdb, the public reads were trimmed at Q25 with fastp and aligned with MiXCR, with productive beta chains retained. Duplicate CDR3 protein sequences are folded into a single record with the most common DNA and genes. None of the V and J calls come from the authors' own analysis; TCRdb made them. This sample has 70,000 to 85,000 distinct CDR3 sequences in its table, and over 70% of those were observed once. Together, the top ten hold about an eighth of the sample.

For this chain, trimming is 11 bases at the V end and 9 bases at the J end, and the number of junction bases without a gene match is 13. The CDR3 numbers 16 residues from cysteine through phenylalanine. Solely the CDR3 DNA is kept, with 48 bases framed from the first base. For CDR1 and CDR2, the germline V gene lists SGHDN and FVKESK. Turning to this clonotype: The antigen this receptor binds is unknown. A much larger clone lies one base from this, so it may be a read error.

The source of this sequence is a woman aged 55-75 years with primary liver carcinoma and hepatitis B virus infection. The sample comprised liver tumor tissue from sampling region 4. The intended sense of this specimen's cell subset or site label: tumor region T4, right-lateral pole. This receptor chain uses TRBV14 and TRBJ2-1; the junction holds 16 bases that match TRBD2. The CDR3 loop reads CASKWGLAGGPCEQFF. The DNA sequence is TGTGCCTCCAAATGGGGACTAGCGGGAGGGCCGTGTGAGCAGTTCTTC. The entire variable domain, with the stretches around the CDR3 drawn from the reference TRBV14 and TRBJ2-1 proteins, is EAGVTQFPSHSVIEKGQTVTLRCDPISGHDNLYWYRRVMGKEIKFLLHFVKESKQDESGMPNNRFLAERTGGTYSTLKVQPAELEDSGVYFCASKWGLAGGPCEQFFGPGTRLTVL.